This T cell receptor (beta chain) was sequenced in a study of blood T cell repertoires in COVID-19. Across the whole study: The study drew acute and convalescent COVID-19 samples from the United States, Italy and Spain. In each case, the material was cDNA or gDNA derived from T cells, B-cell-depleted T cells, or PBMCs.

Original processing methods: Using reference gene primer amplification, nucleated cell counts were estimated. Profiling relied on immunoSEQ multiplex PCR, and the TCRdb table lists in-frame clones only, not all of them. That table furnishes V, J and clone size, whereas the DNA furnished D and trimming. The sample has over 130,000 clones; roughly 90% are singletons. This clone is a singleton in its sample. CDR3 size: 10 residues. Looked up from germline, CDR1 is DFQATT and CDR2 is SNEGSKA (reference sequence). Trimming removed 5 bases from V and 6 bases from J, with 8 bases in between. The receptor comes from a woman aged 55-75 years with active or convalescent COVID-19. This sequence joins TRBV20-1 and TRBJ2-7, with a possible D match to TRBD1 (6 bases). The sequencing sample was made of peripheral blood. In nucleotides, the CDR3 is TGCAGTGCTCAAGGGGGCGAGCAGTACTTC. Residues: CSAQGGEQYF.